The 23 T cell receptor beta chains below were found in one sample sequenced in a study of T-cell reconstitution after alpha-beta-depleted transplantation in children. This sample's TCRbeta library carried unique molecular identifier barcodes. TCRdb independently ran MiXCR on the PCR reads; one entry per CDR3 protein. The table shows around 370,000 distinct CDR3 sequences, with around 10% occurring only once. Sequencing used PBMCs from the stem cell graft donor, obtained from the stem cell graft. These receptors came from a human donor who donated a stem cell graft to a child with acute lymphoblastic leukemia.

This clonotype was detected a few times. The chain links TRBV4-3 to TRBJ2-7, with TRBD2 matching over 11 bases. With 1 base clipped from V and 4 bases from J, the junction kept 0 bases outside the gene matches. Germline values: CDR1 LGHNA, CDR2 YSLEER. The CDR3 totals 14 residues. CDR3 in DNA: TGCGCCAGCAGCCAAGGGACTAGCGGGTACGAGCAGTACTTC. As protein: CASSQGTSGYEQYF.

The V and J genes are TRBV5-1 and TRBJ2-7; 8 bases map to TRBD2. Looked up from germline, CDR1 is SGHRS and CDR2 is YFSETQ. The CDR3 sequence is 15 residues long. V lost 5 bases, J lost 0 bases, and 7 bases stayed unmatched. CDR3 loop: CASSPTSAPSYEQYF. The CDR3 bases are TGCGCCAGCAGTCCGACTAGCGCTCCCTCCTACGAGCAGTACTTC.

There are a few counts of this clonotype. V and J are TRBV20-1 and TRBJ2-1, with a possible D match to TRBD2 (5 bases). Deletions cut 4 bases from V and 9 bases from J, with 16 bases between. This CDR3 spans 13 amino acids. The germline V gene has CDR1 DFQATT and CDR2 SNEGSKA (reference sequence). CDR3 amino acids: CSAKWRAQGEQFF. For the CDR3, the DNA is TGCAGTGCTAAATGGCGGGCTCAAGGTGAGCAGTTCTTC.

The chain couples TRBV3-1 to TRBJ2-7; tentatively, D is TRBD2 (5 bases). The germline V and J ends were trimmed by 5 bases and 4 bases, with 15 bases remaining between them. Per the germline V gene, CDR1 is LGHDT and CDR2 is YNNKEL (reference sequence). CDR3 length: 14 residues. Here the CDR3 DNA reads TGTGCCAGCAGCGCGACAACGGGCGGGTACGAGCAGTACTTC. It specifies CASSATTGGYEQYF.

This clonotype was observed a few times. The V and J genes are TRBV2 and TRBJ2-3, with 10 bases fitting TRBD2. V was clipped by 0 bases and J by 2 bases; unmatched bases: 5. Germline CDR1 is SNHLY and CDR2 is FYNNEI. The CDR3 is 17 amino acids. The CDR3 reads CASSEASAGGLTDTQYF. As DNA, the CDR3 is TGTGCCAGCAGTGAAGCGTCAGCGGGAGGGCTCACAGATACGCAGTATTTT.

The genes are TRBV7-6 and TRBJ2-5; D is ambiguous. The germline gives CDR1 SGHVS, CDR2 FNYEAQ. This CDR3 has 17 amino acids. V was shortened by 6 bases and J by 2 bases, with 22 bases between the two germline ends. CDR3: CASSVFTDPRLQETQYF. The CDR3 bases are TGTGCCAGCAGTGTCTTTACGGACCCACGATTGCAAGAGACCCAGTACTTC.

CDR3 in DNA: TGTGCCAGCAGGCACGGTTCAGCCACAGATACGCAGTATTTT. Translated: CASRHGSATDTQYF. This sequence joins TRBV3-1 and TRBJ2-3; D uncertain. The CDR3 sequence is 14 residues long. Trimming took 6 bases from V and 2 from J, leaving 12 bases between them. CDR1 and CDR2 from the germline V gene are LGHDT and YNNKEL (reference sequence).

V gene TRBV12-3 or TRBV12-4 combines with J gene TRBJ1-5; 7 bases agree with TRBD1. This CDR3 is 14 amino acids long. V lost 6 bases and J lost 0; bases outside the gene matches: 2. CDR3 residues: CASSWDSSNQPQHF. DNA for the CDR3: TGTGCCAGCAGCTGGGACAGTAGCAATCAGCCCCAGCATTTT.

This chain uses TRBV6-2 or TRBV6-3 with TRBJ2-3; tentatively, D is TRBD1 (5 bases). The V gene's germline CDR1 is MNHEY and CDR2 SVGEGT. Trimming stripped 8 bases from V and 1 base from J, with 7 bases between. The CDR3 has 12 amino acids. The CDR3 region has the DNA TGTGCCAGCGAAGGGGGCACAGATACGCAGTATTTT. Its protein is CASEGGTDTQYF.

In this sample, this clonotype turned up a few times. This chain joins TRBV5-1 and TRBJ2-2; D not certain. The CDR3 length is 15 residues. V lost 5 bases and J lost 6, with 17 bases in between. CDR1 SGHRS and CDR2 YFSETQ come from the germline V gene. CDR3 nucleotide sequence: TGCGCCAGCAGATCGGTGGATAGAGCTCCCGGGGAGCTGTTTTTT. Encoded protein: CASRSVDRAPGELFF. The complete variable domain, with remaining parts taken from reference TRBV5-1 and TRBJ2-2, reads KAGVTQTPRYLIKTRGQQVTLSCSPISGHRSVSWYQQTPGQGLQFLFEYFSETQRNKGNFPGRFSGRQFSNSRSEMNVSTLELGDSALYLCASRSVDRAPGELFFGEGSRLTVL.

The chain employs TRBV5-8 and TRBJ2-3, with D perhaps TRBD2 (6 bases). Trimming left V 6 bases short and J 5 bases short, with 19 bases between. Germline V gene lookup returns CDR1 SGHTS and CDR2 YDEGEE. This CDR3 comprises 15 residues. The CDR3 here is CASTLPGVGRDTQYF. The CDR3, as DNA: TGTGCCAGCACCCTCCCGGGGGTTGGACGAGATACGCAGTATTTT. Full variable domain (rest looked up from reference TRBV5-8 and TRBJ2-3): EAGVTQSPTHLIKTRGQQATLRCSPISGHTSVYWYQQALGLGLQFLLWYDEGEERNRGNFPPRFSGRQFPNYSSELNVNALELEDSALYLCASTLPGVGRDTQYFGPGTRLTVL.

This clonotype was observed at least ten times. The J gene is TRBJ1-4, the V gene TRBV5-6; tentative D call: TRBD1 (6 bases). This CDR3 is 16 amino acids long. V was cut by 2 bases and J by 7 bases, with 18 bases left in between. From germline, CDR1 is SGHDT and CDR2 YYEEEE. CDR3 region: CASSFAPGGAGEKLFF. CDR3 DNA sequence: TGTGCCAGCAGCTTTGCTCCGGGGGGCGCGGGTGAAAAACTGTTTTTT.

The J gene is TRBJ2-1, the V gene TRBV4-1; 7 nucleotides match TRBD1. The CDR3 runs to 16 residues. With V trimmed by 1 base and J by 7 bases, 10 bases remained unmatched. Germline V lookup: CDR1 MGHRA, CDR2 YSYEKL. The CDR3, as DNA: TGCGCCAGCAGCCAAGGGGGACAGTGGGCTTGGAATGAGCAGTTCTTC. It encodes CASSQGGQWAWNEQFF.

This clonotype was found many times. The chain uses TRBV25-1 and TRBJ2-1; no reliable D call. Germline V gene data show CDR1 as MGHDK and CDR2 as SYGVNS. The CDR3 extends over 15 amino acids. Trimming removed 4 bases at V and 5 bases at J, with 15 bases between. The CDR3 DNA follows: TGTGCCAGCAGTGGCTCTGGTTCATTCGACAATGAGCAGTTCTTC. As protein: CASSGSGSFDNEQFF.

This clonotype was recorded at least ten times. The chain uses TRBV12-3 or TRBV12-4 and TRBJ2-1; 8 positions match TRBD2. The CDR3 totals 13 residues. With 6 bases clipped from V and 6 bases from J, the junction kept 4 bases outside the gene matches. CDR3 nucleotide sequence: TGTGCCAGCAGCTTGGGACTAGTCAATGAGCAGTTCTTC. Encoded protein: CASSLGLVNEQFF.

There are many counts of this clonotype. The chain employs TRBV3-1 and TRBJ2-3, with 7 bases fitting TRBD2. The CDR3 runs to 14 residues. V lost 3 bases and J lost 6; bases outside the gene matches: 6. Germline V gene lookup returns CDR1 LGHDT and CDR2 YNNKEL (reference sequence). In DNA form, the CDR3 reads TGTGCCAGCAGCCAGGGACTAAACCTGGATACGCAGTATTTT. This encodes CASSQGLNLDTQYF.

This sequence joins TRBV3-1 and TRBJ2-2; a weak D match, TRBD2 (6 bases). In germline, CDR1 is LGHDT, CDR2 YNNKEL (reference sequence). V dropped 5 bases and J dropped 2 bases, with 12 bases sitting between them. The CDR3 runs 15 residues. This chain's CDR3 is CASSVRDSNTGELFF. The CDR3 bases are TGTGCCAGCAGCGTACGGGACTCTAACACCGGGGAGCTGTTTTTT.

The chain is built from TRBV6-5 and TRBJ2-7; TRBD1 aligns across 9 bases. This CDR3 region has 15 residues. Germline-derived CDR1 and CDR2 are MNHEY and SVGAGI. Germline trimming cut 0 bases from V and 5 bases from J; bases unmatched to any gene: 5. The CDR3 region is CASSYSGRDRDEQYF. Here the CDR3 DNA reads TGTGCCAGCAGTTACTCCGGCCGGGACAGGGACGAGCAGTACTTC.

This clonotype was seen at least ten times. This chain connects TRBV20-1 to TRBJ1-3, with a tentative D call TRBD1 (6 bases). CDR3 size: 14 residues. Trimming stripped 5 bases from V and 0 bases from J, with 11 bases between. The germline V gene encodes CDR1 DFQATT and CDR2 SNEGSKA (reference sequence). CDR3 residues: CSAPGTLSGNTIYF. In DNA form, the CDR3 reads TGCAGTGCTCCCGGGACACTCTCTGGAAACACCATATATTTT.

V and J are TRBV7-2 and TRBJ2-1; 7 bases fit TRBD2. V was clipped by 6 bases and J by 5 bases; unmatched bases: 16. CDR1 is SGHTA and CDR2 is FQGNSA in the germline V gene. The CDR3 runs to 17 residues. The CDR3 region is CASRLKAGVSPNNEQFF. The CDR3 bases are TGTGCCAGCAGGTTGAAGGCGGGAGTCAGTCCGAACAATGAGCAGTTCTTC.

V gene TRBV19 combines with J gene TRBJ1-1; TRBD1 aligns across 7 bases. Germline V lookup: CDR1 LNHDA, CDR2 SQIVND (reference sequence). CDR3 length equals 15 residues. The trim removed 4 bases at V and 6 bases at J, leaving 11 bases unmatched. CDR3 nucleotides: TGTGCCAGTAGTACCAATCACAGGGGCGGCGCTGAAGCTTTCTTT. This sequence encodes CASSTNHRGGAEAFF.

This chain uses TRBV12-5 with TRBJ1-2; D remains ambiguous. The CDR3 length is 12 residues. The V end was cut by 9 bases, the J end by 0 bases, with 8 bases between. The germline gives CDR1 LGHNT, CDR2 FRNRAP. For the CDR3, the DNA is TGTGCTAGGGGGTCAGCTAACTATGGCTACACCTTC. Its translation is CARGSANYGYTF.

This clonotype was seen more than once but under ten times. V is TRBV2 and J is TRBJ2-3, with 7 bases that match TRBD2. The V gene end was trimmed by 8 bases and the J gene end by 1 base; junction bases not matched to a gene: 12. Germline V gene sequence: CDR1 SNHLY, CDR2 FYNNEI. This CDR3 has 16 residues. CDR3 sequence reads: CASLTSPPGRTDTQYF. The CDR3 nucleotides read TGTGCCAGCTTGACTAGCCCACCGGGGCGCACAGATACGCAGTATTTT.